This T cell receptor beta chain was retrieved from a study of shared T cell receptors in the human thymus. CDR3 length: 15 amino acids. Germline-derived CDR1 and CDR2 are SGHDN and FVKESK. Trimming stripped 1 base from V and 0 bases from J, with 10 bases between. Generated by immunoSEQ multiplex PCR, the TCRdb table keeps only in-frame clones and is missing some. The table includes roughly 660,000 clones, more than 75% detected once. The sample also formed part of further work on human thymus T cells. This second study notes: Having corrective surgery for congenital heart defects, healthy Finnish infants were the ones who donated. Thymus was obtained from resections taken during corrective heart surgery.

The clonotype comes from a boy younger than two with a congenital heart defect. The genes are TRBV14 and TRBJ2-7, with D uncertain. The material sequenced was thymocytes. In DNA form, the CDR3 reads TGTGCCAGCAGCCAAGGGGTCCCGGGCTCCTACGAGCAGTACTTC. Protein product: CASSQGVPGSYEQYF.